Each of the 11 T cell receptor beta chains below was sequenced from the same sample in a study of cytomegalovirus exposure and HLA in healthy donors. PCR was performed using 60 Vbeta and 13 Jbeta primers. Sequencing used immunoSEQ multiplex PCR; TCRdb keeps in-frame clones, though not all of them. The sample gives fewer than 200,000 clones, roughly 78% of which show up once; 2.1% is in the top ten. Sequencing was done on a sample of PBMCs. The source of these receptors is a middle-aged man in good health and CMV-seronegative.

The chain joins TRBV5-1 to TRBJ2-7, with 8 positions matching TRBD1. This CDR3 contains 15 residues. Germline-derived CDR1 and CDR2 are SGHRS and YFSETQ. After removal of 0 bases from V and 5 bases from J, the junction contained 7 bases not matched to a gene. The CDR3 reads CASSLDRGIGDEQYF. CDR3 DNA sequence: TGCGCCAGCAGCTTGGACAGGGGGATTGGAGACGAGCAGTACTTC.

CDR3 sequence: CASSQEFGAYEQYF. The CDR3 DNA is TGCGCCAGCAGCCAAGAGTTCGGAGCCTACGAGCAGTACTTC. This chain connects TRBV4-3 to TRBJ2-7; D gene unclear. The germline V gene has CDR1 LGHNA and CDR2 YSLEER. The CDR3 is made up of 14 amino acids. Trimming removed 0 bases at V and 2 bases at J, with 8 bases between.

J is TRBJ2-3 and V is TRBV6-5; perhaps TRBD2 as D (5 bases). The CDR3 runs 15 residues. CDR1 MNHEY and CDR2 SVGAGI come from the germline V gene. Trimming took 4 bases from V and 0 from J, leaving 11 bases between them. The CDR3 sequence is CASSSPWTSTDTQYF. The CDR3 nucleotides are TGTGCCAGCAGTTCCCCGTGGACTAGCACAGATACGCAGTATTTT.

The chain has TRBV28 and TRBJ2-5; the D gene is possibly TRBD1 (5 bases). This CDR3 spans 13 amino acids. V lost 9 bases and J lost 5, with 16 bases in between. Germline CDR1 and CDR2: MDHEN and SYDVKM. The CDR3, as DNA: TGTGCCAGTCGGACACCCGCTCGGGAGACCCAGTACTTC. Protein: CASRTPARETQYF. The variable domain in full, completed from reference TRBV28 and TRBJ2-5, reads DVKVTQSSRYLVKRTGEKVFLECVQDMDHENMFWYRQDPGLGLRLIYFSYDVKMKEKGDIPEGYSVSREKKERFSLILESASTNQTSMYLCASRTPARETQYFGPGTRLLVL.

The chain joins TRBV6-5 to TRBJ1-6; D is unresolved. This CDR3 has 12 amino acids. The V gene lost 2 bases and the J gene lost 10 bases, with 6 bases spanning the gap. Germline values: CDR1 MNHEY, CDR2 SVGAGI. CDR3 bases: TGTGCCAGCAGTTACAGGGAGTCACCCCTCCACTTT. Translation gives CASSYRESPLHF.

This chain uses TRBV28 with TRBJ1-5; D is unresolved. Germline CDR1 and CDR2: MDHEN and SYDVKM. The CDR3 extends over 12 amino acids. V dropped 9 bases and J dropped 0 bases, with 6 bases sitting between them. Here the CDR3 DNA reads TGTGCCAGTCGGGTTAGCAATCAGCCCCAGCATTTT. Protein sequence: CASRVSNQPQHF.

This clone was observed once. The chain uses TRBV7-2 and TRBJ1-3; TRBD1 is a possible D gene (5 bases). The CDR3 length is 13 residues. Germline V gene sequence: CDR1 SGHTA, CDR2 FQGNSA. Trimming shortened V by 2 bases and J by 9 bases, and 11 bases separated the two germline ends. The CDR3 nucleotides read TGTGCCAGCAGCTTATCGGGGGATCCCACCATATATTTT. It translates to CASSLSGDPTIYF. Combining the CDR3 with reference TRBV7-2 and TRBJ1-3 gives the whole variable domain GAGVSQSPSNKVTEKGKDVELRCDPISGHTALYWYRQSLGQGLEFLIYFQGNSAPDKSGLPSDRFSAERTGGSVSTLTIQRTQQEDSAVYLCASSLSGDPTIYFGEGSWLTVV.

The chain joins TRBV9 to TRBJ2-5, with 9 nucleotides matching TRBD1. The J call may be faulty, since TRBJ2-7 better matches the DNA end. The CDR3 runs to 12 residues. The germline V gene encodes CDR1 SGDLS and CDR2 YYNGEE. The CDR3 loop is CASSPQGAEQYF. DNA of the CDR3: TGTGCCAGCAGCCCACAGGGGGCCGAGCAGTACTTC.

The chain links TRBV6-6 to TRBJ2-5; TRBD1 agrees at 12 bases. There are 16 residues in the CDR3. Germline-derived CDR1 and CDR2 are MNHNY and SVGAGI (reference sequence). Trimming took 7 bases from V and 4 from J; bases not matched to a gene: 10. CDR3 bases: TGTGCCAGCAAAAAGACCGGGACAGGGGGCCGAGAGACCCAGTACTTC. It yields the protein CASKKTGTGGRETQYF.

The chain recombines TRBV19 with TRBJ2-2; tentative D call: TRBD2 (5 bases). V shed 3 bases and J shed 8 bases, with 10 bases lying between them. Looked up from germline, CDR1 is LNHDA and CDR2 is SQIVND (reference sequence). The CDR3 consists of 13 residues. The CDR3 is CASSIVGGGELFF. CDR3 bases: TGTGCCAGTAGTATCGTAGGCGGGGGGGAGCTGTTTTTT.

CDR3 region: CASSLSSGLTQETQYF. The CDR3 DNA follows: TGTGCCAGCAGTTTATCGAGCGGGCTGACACAAGAGACCCAGTACTTC. The chain is built from TRBV27 and TRBJ2-5; a possible D gene is TRBD2 (6 bases). V lost 0 bases, J lost 2 bases, and 13 bases lay in between. The CDR3 is 16 residues long. Per the germline V gene, CDR1 is MNHEY and CDR2 is SMNVEV (reference sequence).